One and the same sample provided the 11 T cell receptor beta chains below, sequenced in a study of T cell responses to AZD1222 COVID-19 vaccine. The data were produced by immunoSEQ multiplex PCR, yet TCRdb's version contains in-frame clones alone and is incomplete. In the table there are roughly 140,000 clones, about 90% of which are singletons. The sequenced sample was peripheral blood, obtained 28 days after the second AZD1222 dose. These receptors came from an adult who received the AZD1222 COVID-19 vaccine.

The gene calls are TRBV19 and TRBJ2-7; 8 nucleotides agree with TRBD1. Germline V CDR1 and CDR2: LNHDA, SQIVND (reference sequence). Unmatched junction bases numbered 10, after V lost 5 bases and J lost 4 bases. This CDR3 contains 15 residues. CDR3 bases: TGTGCCAGTAGTCCCCGGACAGGGATGACGTACGAGCAGTACTTC. Translated: CASSPRTGMTYEQYF.

The genes are TRBV4-2 and TRBJ1-2; D perhaps matches TRBD1 (6 bases). The CDR3 runs 13 residues. Between the trimmed V and J ends, which lost 0 bases and 6 bases, there was a span of 8 bases. Germline-derived CDR1 and CDR2 are LGHNA and YNFKEQ. This chain's CDR3 is CASSQDNRDGYTF. Here the CDR3 DNA reads TGTGCCAGCAGCCAAGATAACAGGGATGGCTACACCTTC.

On this clone: A read error may produce the germline difference seen at one junction end. The J gene is TRBJ1-1, the V gene TRBV7-2, with D hard to call. CDR1 and CDR2 from the germline V gene are SGHTA and FQGNSA. This CDR3 contains 13 residues. This CDR3 is CASSLGLRERLIF. The CDR3, as DNA: TGTGCCAGCAGCTTAGGTCTAAGGGAAAGGCTAATCTTT.

CDR3 DNA sequence: TGTGCCACCAGTGCCCCTAGCGGGGGTTACTCCTACAATGAGCAGTTCTTC. Its protein is CATSAPSGGYSYNEQFF. The genes are TRBV24-1 and TRBJ2-1; 10 positions match TRBD2. The V gene's germline CDR1 is KGHDR and CDR2 SFDVKD. Trimming cost V 5 bases and J 0 bases; bases outside gene matches: 6. The CDR3 runs to 17 residues.

The chain employs TRBV6-5 and TRBJ2-3, with D uncertain. V was trimmed by 0 bases and J by 0 bases, leaving 7 bases between them. Germline V CDR1 and CDR2: MNHEY, SVGAGI. The CDR3 extends over 15 amino acids. CDR3 coding DNA: TGTGCCAGCAGTTACTCCATGACTAGCACAGATACGCAGTATTTT. Translated, it gives CASSYSMTSTDTQYF.

This clone is a singleton in its sample. This chain connects TRBV30 to TRBJ2-7, with D perhaps being TRBD1 or TRBD2 (5 bases each). Trimming took off 5 bases at V and 0 bases at J, with 11 bases between the two ends. This CDR3 has 13 residues. The germline gives CDR1 GTSNPN, CDR2 SVGIG (reference sequence). CDR3 amino acids: CAWEGPGSYEQYV. The CDR3 nucleotides read TGTGCCTGGGAGGGACCCGGCTCCTACGAGCAGTACGTC.

The chain couples TRBV24-1 to TRBJ2-2; 9 bases are shared with TRBD1. CDR1 is KGHDR and CDR2 is SFDVKD in the germline V gene. CDR3 length: 18 residues. The J segment lost 4 bases and the V segment lost 4 bases, leaving 12 bases of the junction unmatched. CDR3: CATSDPDRGGSGTGELFF. CDR3 coding DNA: TGTGCCACCAGTGACCCGGACAGGGGCGGGTCGGGCACCGGGGAGCTGTTTTTT.

The chain joins TRBV7-3 to TRBJ2-1, with TRBD1 matching 9 bases. This CDR3 contains 15 residues. Germline V gene sequence: CDR1 SGHTA, CDR2 FQGTGA. The junction had 8 bases not matched to a gene; V was cut back by 5 bases and J by 6 bases. The CDR3 here is CASSGQTGGINEQFF. Here the CDR3 DNA reads TGTGCCAGCAGCGGACAGACAGGGGGGATCAATGAGCAGTTCTTC.

The rearrangement links TRBV11-3 to TRBJ1-1; D is possibly TRBD1 (5 bases). The length of the CDR3 is 12 residues. Per the germline V gene, CDR1 is SGHNT and CDR2 is YENEEA. V lost 8 bases and J 1 base, leaving 8 bases between the germline ends. The CDR3 region is CASGGRNTEAFF. The CDR3 coding sequence is TGTGCCAGCGGGGGTCGGAACACTGAAGCTTTCTTT.

This clone was seen only once. The chain joins TRBV19 to TRBJ2-7, with D tentatively TRBD1 (6 bases). V was pared by 8 bases and J by 7 bases, with 18 bases between. The CDR3 runs 13 residues. Germline V gene lookup returns CDR1 LNHDA and CDR2 SQIVND (reference sequence). CDR3 region: CASGGRGLGEQYF. The CDR3, as DNA: TGTGCCAGTGGAGGCAGGGGCCTGGGGGAGCAGTACTTC.

The rearrangement links TRBV24-1 to TRBJ2-3, with 8 bases matching TRBD2. V gave up 0 bases and J gave up 6 bases; unmatched junction bases: 1. The CDR3 is made up of 14 amino acids. CDR1 is KGHDR, CDR2 SFDVKD, per germline. CDR3 sequence reads: CATSDLRLADTQYF. CDR3 DNA: TGTGCCACCAGTGATTTGCGACTAGCGGATACGCAGTATTTT.